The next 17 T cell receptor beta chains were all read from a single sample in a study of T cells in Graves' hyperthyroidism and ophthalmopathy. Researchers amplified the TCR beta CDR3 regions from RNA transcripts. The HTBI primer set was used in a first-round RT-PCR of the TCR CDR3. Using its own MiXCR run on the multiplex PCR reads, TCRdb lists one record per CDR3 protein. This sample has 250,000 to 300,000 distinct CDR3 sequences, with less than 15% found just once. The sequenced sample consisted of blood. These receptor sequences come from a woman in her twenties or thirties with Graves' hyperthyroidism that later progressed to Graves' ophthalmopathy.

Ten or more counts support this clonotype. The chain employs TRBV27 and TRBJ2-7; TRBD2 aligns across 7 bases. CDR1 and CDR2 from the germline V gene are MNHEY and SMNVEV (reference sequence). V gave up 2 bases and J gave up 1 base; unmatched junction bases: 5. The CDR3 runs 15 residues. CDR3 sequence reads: CASSLQQRDSYEQYF. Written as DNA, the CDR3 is TGTGCCAGCAGTTTACAGCAGCGGGATTCCTACGAGCAGTACTTC.

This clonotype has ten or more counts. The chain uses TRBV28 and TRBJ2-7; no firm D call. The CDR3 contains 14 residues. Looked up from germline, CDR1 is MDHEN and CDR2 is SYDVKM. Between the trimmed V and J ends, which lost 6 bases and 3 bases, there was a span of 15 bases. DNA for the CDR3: TGTGCCAGCAGCTCCCCGATGACGAACTACGAGCAGTACTTC. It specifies CASSSPMTNYEQYF.

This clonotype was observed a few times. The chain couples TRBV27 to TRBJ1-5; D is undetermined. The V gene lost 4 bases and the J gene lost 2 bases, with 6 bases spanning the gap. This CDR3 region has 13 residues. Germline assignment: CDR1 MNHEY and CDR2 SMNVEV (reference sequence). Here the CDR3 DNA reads TGTGCCAGCAGTTGGAGGGGCAATCAGCCCCAGCATTTT. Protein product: CASSWRGNQPQHF.

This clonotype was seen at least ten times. The CDR3 region has the DNA TGTGCCAGCAGTTTTAGCTATGGCTACACCTTC. It encodes CASSFSYGYTF. The chain recombines TRBV12-3 or TRBV12-4 with TRBJ1-2; no reliable D call. The CDR3 runs 11 residues. The V end was cut by 3 bases, the J end by 4 bases, with 3 bases between.

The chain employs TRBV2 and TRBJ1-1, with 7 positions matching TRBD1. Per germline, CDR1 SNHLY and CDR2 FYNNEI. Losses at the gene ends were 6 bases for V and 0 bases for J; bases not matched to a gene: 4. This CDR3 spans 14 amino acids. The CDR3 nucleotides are TGTGCCAGCAGATTGGACAGGATGAACACTGAAGCTTTCTTT. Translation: CASRLDRMNTEAFF.

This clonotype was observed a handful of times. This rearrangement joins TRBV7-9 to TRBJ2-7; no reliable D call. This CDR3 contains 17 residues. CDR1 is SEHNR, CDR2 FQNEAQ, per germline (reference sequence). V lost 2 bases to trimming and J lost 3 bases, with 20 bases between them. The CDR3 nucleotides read TGTGCCAGCAGCTTAACTCACAGCCTTGGGTCCCACTACGAGCAGTACTTC. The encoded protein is CASSLTHSLGSHYEQYF.

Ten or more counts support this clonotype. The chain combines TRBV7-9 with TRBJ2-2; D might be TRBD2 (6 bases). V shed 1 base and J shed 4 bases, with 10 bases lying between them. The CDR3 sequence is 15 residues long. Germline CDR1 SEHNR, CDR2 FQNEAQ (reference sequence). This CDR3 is CASSLVAGSTGELFF. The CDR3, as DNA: TGTGCCAGCAGCTTAGTAGCCGGGAGCACCGGGGAGCTGTTTTTT.

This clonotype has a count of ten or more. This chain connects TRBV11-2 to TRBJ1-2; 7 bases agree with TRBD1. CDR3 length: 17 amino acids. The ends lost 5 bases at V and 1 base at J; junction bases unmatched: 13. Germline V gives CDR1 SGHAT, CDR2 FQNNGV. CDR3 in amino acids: CASSPTGAQALNYGYTF. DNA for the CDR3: TGTGCCAGCAGCCCAACAGGGGCCCAAGCCCTTAACTATGGCTACACCTTC.

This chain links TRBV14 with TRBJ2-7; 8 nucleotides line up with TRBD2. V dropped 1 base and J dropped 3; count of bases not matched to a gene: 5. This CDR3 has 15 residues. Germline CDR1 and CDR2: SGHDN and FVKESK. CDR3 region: CASSQGGGSFYEQYF. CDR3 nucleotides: TGTGCCAGCAGCCAAGGCGGGGGGAGCTTCTACGAGCAGTACTTC.

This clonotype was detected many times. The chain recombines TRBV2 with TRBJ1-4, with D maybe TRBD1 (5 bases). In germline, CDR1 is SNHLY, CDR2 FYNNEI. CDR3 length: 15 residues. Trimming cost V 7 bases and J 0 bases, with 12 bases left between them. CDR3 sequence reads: CASKAQGTTNEKLFF. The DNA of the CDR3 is TGTGCCAGCAAAGCCCAGGGCACAACTAATGAAAAACTGTTTTTT.

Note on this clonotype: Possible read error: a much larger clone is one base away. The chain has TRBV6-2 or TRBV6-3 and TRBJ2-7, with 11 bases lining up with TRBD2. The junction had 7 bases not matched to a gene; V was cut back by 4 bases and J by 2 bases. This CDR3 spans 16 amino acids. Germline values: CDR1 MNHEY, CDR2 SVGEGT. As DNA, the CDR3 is TGTGCCAGCAGTTCCGAAACTAGCGGGAGTCCCTACGAGCAGTACTTC. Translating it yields CASSSETSGSPYEQYF.

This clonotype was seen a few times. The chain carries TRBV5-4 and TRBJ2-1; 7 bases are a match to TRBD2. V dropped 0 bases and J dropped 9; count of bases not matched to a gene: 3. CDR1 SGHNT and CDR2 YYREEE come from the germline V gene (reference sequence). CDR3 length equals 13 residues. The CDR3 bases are TGTGCCAGCAGCTTGGGGGCGGGGGTTGAGCAGTTCTTC. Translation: CASSLGAGVEQFF.

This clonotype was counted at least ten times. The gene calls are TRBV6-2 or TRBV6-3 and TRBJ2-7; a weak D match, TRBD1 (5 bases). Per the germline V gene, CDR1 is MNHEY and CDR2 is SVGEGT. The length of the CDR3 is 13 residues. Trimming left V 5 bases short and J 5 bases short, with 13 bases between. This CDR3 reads CASSPAHRNEQYF. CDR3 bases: TGTGCCAGCAGTCCAGCCCACAGGAACGAGCAGTACTTC.

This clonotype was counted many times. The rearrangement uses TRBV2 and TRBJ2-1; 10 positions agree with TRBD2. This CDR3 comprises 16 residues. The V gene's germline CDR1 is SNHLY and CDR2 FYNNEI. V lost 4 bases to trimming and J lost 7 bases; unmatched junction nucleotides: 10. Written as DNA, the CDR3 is TGTGCCAGCAGTGCCCCAGGAAGCGGGAGGGGAAATGAGCAGTTCTTC. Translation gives CASSAPGSGRGNEQFF. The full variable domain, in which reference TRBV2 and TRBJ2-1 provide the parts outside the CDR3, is EPEVTQTPSHQVTQMGQEVILRCVPISNHLYFYWYRQILGQKVEFLVSFYNNEISEKSEIFDDQFSVERPDGSNFTLKIRSTKLEDSAMYFCASSAPGSGRGNEQFFGPGTRLTVL.

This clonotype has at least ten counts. The DNA of the CDR3 is TGTGCCAGCACCTATACAGGGAGCGAGCAGTTCTTC. Its translation is CASTYTGSEQFF. The chain employs TRBV12-3 or TRBV12-4 and TRBJ2-1; TRBD1 is a possible D gene (6 bases). The length of the CDR3 is 12 residues. Trimming removed 7 bases at V and 10 bases at J, with 14 bases between.

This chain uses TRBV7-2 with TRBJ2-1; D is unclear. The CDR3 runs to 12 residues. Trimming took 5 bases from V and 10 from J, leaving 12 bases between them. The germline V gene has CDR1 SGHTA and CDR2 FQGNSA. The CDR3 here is CASSPTLVEQFF. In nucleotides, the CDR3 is TGTGCCAGCAGCCCGACGTTGGTAGAGCAGTTCTTC.

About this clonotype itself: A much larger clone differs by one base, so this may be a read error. The CDR3 here is CASSEQGGSYEQCF. DNA of the CDR3: TGTGCCAGCAGTGAACAAGGGGGAAGCTACGAGCAGTGCTTC. The chain employs TRBV6-1 and TRBJ2-7; D may be TRBD1 (6 bases). The CDR3 length is 14 residues. Germline lookup yields CDR1 MNHNS and CDR2 SASEGT.